This TCR beta chain was documented in a study of low-dose radiotherapy and immunotherapy resistance in tumors. Primers used for first-strand cDNA, a TRAV- and TRBV-specific set, covered both alpha and beta chains. TCRs were put through roughly 20 PCR cycles of amplification with Phusion. A constant-region primer and the V-primer adapter served as the primer pair. In TCRdb, the reads were re-called with MiXCR into one record per CDR3 protein. The profile covers almost 45,000 distinct CDR3 sequences, with about 25% appearing a single time and 9.5% to 13% taken by the ten largest. Specified time point: after trial treatment. Treatment reported: LDRT plus nivolumab, ipilimumab, low-dose cyclophosphamide and aspirin (RACIN trial). This clonotype was detected ten times or more. Germline V gives CDR1 SGDLS, CDR2 YYNGEE. The ends lost 0 bases at V and 8 bases at J; junction bases unmatched: 3. The CDR3 covers 14 residues.

This chain connects TRBV9 to TRBJ2-1, with 9 nucleotides matching TRBD1. The sample consisted of PBMCs, taken after low-dose radiotherapy plus immunotherapy. The sequence derives from a male donor with prostate cancer. This CDR3 is CASSVGTGDYEQFF. CDR3 nucleotides: TGTGCCAGCAGCGTAGGGACAGGGGACTATGAGCAGTTCTTC.